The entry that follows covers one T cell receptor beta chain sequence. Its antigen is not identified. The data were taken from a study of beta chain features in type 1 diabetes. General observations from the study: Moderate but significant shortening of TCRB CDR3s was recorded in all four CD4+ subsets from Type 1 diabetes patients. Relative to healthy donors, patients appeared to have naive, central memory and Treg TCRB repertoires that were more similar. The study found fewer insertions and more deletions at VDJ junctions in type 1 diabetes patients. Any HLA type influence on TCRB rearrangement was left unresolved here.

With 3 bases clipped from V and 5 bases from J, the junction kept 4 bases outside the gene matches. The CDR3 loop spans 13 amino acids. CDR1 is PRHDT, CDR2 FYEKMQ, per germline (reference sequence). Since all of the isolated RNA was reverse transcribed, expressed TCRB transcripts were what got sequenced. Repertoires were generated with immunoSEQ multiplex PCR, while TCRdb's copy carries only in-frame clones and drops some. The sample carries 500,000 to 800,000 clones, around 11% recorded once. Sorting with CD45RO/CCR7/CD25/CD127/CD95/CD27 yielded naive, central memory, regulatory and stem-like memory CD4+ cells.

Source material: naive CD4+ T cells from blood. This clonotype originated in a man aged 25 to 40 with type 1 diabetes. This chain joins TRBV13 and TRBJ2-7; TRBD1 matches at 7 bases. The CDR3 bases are TGTGCCAGCAGCTTGACAGGGCTGGACGAGCAGTACTTC. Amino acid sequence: CASSLTGLDEQYF.